Below, one T cell receptor (beta chain) is given with its context. Its matching antigen is unknown. PCR involved 60 Vbeta and 13 Jbeta primers. Repertoires were generated with immunoSEQ multiplex PCR, while TCRdb's copy carries only in-frame clones and drops some. This table lists approximately 100,000 clones. This specimen belongs to a study of cytomegalovirus exposure and HLA in healthy donors. As for the study in general: An early data release held 79 million or so unique TCRs from HLA-typed donors.

Whole-study results and caveats: The likely origin of a cluster of highly shared sequence variants was a sequencing artifact. Excluded were some V segments that proved indistinguishable, including TRBV6-2 and TRBV6-3.

V gave up 7 bases and J gave up 7 bases; unmatched junction bases: 8. This CDR3 region has 14 residues. CDR1 is SGHTA, CDR2 FQGNSA, per germline. Those who donated were healthy bone marrow donors. Sequenced: PBMCs. The gene calls are TRBV7-2 and TRBJ2-1, with 9 positions matching TRBD1. The receptor was derived from a man aged 40-50 years in good health and CMV-seronegative. CDR3 coding DNA: TGTGCCAGCAACCCCGGGACAGGGATAAATGAGCAGTTCTTC. Its protein product is CASNPGTGINEQFF.